This T cell receptor beta chain originates from a study of blood T cell repertoires in COVID-19. Overall study: Nucleic acid was either cDNA or gDNA, and it came from T cells, B-cell-depleted T cells, or PBMCs.

Between the trimmed V and J ends, which lost 5 bases and 0 bases, there was a span of 8 bases. Germline lookup yields CDR1 SGHTA and CDR2 FQGNSA. This CDR3 spans 13 amino acids. This clone has just a few counts. Per the original methods: Counts of nucleated cells, estimated from reference gene primer amplification, were obtained. This table comes from immunoSEQ multiplex PCR, and its TCRdb copy is limited to in-frame clones, with some not included. The DNA gave D and trimming, while V, J and clone size come from that table. The repertoire holds fewer than 350,000 clones, with roughly 90% as singletons.

Sequencing input: PBMCs or T cells enriched from blood (not recorded which). The TCR sequence derives from a woman aged 25 to 39 who had been exposed to COVID-19. The chain employs TRBV7-2 and TRBJ2-7; D is perhaps TRBD2 (6 bases). This CDR3 reads CASSRDFSYEQYF. Written as DNA, the CDR3 is TGTGCCAGCAGCCGGGACTTCTCCTACGAGCAGTACTTC.